These 11 T cell receptor beta chains were sequenced from one sample in a study of CD8 T cells in Susac syndrome. The RNA, about 0.45 to 1 ug, was put through reverse transcription using random hexamers. TCRdb itself ran the immunoSEQ multiplex PCR reads through MiXCR, one entry per CDR3 protein. In the table there are around 190,000 distinct CDR3 sequences, just under 95% of which are singletons. Sequencing was carried out using CD4+ T cells from PBMCs. All receptors derive from a human donor in good health.

The chain carries TRBV9 and TRBJ2-3, with D uncertain. CDR3 length: 14 residues. CDR1 is SGDLS and CDR2 is YYNGEE in the germline V gene. V was cut by 5 bases and J by 0 bases, with 10 bases left in between. CDR3 sequence (DNA): TGTGCCAGCAGTGGGCAGAGAAGCACAGATACGCAGTATTTT. This codes for CASSGQRSTDTQYF. The full variable domain, rest sourced from reference TRBV9 and TRBJ2-3, is DSGVTQTPKHLITATGQRVTLRCSPRSGDLSVYWYQQSLDQGLQFLIQYYNGEERAKGNILERFSAQQFPDLHSELNLSSLELGDSALYFCASSGQRSTDTQYFGPGTRLTVL.

DNA of the CDR3: TGTGCCAGTAGTATTGGACAGCGGGATGAGCAGTTCTTC. Protein: CASSIGQRDEQFF. V usage is TRBV19 and J usage is TRBJ2-1; possibly TRBD1 or TRBD2 for D (6 bases each). Deletions cut 3 bases from V and 8 bases from J, with 11 bases between. Germline V gene lookup returns CDR1 LNHDA and CDR2 SQIVND (reference sequence). The length of the CDR3 is 13 residues.

The sample holds a few counts of this clonotype. The gene calls are TRBV29-1 and TRBJ2-7; 9 bases are shared with TRBD2. The length of the CDR3 is 13 residues. The germline CDR1 and CDR2 sequences are SQVTM and ANQGSEA. V trimming: 6 bases; J trimming: 6 bases; junction bases outside the gene matches: 9. DNA for the CDR3: TGCAGCGTGTTAGTAGCGGGAGCCGGCGAGCAGTACTTC. Translation: CSVLVAGAGEQYF.

The rearrangement links TRBV16 to TRBJ2-1; tentative D call: TRBD1 (5 bases). The CDR3 has 13 residues. Germline-derived CDR1 and CDR2 are KGHSY and FQNENV. The V end was cut by 0 bases, the J end by 10 bases, with 10 bases between. DNA for the CDR3: TGTGCCAGCAGCCAATCGTCGCAGGGCGAGCAGTTCTTC. Amino acids: CASSQSSQGEQFF.

This sequence joins TRBV15 and TRBJ2-5, with 7 bases aligning to TRBD2. The CDR3 runs to 15 residues. Germline assignment: CDR1 LNHNV and CDR2 YYDKDF (reference sequence). With 5 bases clipped from V and 2 bases from J, the junction kept 8 bases outside the gene matches. The CDR3 loop reads CATSARGSGQETQYF. CDR3 DNA sequence: TGTGCCACCAGCGCAAGGGGTAGCGGGCAAGAGACCCAGTACTTC.

CDR3 protein: CASSQAGGKYGYTF. The CDR3 DNA sequence: TGTGCCAGCAGCCAAGCAGGGGGCAAATATGGCTACACCTTC. The chain uses TRBV3-1 and TRBJ1-2, with 8 bases lining up with TRBD1. This CDR3 contains 14 residues. J gave up 5 bases and V 1 base, and 3 bases lay outside the gene matches. Looked up from germline, CDR1 is LGHDT and CDR2 is YNNKEL (reference sequence).

V is TRBV29-1 and J is TRBJ2-1; a weak D match, TRBD1 (5 bases). Germline V gene data show CDR1 as SQVTM and CDR2 as ANQGSEA. The V gene lost 3 bases and the J gene lost 5 bases, with 8 bases spanning the gap. This CDR3 is 12 amino acids long. In DNA form, the CDR3 reads TGCAGCGTTGATAAGGGGCACAATGAGCAGTTCTTC. Translated, it gives CSVDKGHNEQFF.

J is TRBJ2-1 and V is TRBV6-2 or TRBV6-3; TRBD2 matches 12 bases. In germline, CDR1 is MNHEY, CDR2 SVGEGT. This CDR3 region has 15 residues. Losses at the gene ends were 6 bases for V and 8 bases for J; bases not matched to a gene: 8. CDR3 region: CASSPRTSGVYEQFF. For the CDR3, the DNA is TGTGCCAGCAGCCCACGGACTAGCGGGGTGTATGAGCAGTTCTTC.

The rearrangement links TRBV20-1 to TRBJ2-1; 8 nucleotides match TRBD2. V trimming: 2 bases; J trimming: 9 bases; junction bases outside the gene matches: 18. Per germline, CDR1 DFQATT and CDR2 SNEGSKA (reference sequence). The CDR3 spans 17 residues. CDR3 nucleotide sequence: TGCAGTGCTAGACCTAACTTACTAGCGGACACCTTCAGTGAGCAGTTCTTC. Translating it yields CSARPNLLADTFSEQFF.

V usage is TRBV28 and J usage is TRBJ2-5; TRBD2 is a possible D gene (5 bases). The CDR3 length is 12 residues. Germline loops: CDR1 MDHEN, CDR2 SYDVKM. Trimming removed 4 bases at V and 5 bases at J, with 8 bases between. CDR3 amino acids: CASSSGFETQYF. DNA of the CDR3: TGTGCCAGCAGTTCGGGGTTCGAGACCCAGTACTTC.

The chain is built from TRBV20-1 and TRBJ2-7; D may be TRBD2 (7 bases). The V gene lost 5 bases and the J gene lost 4 bases, with 12 bases spanning the gap. Germline assignment: CDR1 DFQATT and CDR2 SNEGSKA (reference sequence). CDR3 size: 12 residues. CDR3 sequence reads: CSAEGEGYEQYF. The CDR3 bases are TGCAGTGCTGAGGGGGAGGGGTACGAGCAGTACTTC.